These 14 T cell receptor beta chains were sequenced from one sample in a study of T cells in Graves' hyperthyroidism and ophthalmopathy. The source material, RNA transcripts, was used to amplify TCR beta CDR3 regions. HTBI primers were used for first-round RT-PCR of the TCR CDR3. TCRdb reprocessed the multiplex PCR reads with MiXCR, giving one entry per CDR3 protein. The table lists hundreds of thousands of distinct CDR3 sequences, about 14% of them singletons. The material sequenced was blood. The source of these receptors is a woman aged 45-65 years with Graves' ophthalmopathy.

This clonotype was observed many times. CDR3 DNA sequence: TGCAGCGCCCAGGGGAAGTCGAACACTGAAGCTTTCTTT. This gives the protein CSAQGKSNTEAFF. The chain couples TRBV29-1 to TRBJ1-1, with D possibly matching TRBD1 (6 bases). Trimming took 7 bases from V and 1 from J, leaving 13 bases between them. In germline, CDR1 is SQVTM, CDR2 ANQGSEA. The CDR3 has 13 residues.

This clonotype has just a few counts. This sequence joins TRBV7-2 and TRBJ2-2; TRBD2 aligns across 7 bases. V trimming: 8 bases; J trimming: 1 base; junction bases outside the gene matches: 4. The CDR3 has 14 residues. The V gene's germline CDR1 is SGHTA and CDR2 FQGNSA. The CDR3 DNA follows: TGTGCCAGCCCGGGACTAAAGAACACCGGGGAGCTGTTTTTT. Its protein is CASPGLKNTGELFF. The whole variable domain, filled in from reference TRBV7-2 and TRBJ2-2, reads GAGVSQSPSNKVTEKGKDVELRCDPISGHTALYWYRQSLGQGLEFLIYFQGNSAPDKSGLPSDRFSAERTGGSVSTLTIQRTQQEDSAVYLCASPGLKNTGELFFGEGSRLTVL.

This clonotype was recorded many times. Written as DNA, the CDR3 is TGTGCCAGCAGTCCATACCCCGGAGGGGGCACAGATACGCAGTATTTT. Translating gives CASSPYPGGGTDTQYF. The rearrangement joins TRBV12-3 or TRBV12-4 to TRBJ2-3; D perhaps matches TRBD2 (6 bases). V lost 5 bases to trimming and J lost 1 base, with 16 bases between them. The CDR3 length is 16 residues.

Ten or more counts support this clonotype. The chain has TRBV3-1 and TRBJ1-1; D not certain. The CDR3 sequence is 12 residues long. The ends were cut back, 0 bases at V and 11 bases at J, with 10 bases in the middle. Looked up from germline, CDR1 is LGHDT and CDR2 is YNNKEL (reference sequence). The CDR3 sequence: CASSQERSGAFF. The CDR3 coding sequence is TGTGCCAGCAGCCAAGAGAGGTCGGGCGCTTTCTTT.

This clonotype was seen repeatedly, ten times or more. The genes are TRBV27 and TRBJ2-1; D call uncertain. CDR1 MNHEY and CDR2 SMNVEV come from the germline V gene (reference sequence). Trimming left V 2 bases short and J 6 bases short, with 20 bases between. The CDR3 totals 17 residues. DNA for the CDR3: TGTGCCAGCAGTTTAAAGGTCCTAAGGGCAGGTCCCAATGAGCAGTTCTTC. Translated: CASSLKVLRAGPNEQFF.

This clonotype turned up a few times. The rearrangement uses TRBV5-1 and TRBJ2-3; 8 bases are shared with TRBD1. Trimming removed 3 bases from V and 2 bases from J; junction bases left unmatched: 8. The CDR3 is 16 residues long. CDR1 is SGHRS and CDR2 is YFSETQ in the germline V gene. The CDR3 loop is CASSSAGGYITDTQYF. CDR3 DNA sequence: TGCGCCAGCAGCTCAGCAGGGGGCTATATCACAGATACGCAGTATTTT.

CDR3 bases: TGTGCCAGTAGTACCCGGGACGGTTACTATGGCTACACCTTC. Encoded protein: CASSTRDGYYGYTF. The chain joins TRBV19 to TRBJ1-2; tentatively, D is TRBD1 (5 bases). This CDR3 is 14 amino acids long. CDR1 LNHDA and CDR2 SQIVND come from the germline V gene (reference sequence). V lost 4 bases and J 3 bases, leaving 12 bases between the germline ends.

This rearrangement joins TRBV9 to TRBJ2-3; D not resolved. In germline, CDR1 is SGDLS, CDR2 YYNGEE. Deletions cut 0 bases from V and 2 bases from J, with 10 bases between. The CDR3 has 15 residues. DNA for the CDR3: TGTGCCAGCAGCGTAGCACCCTCTCCCACAGATACGCAGTATTTT. Translating gives CASSVAPSPTDTQYF.

The sample holds many counts of this clonotype. This chain joins TRBV27 and TRBJ2-4, with D maybe TRBD1 (7 bases). The CDR3 totals 16 residues. V was shortened by 5 bases and J by 4 bases, with 18 bases between the two germline ends. CDR1 MNHEY and CDR2 SMNVEV come from the germline V gene (reference sequence). Here the CDR3 DNA reads TGTGCCAGCAGTACACTCCAGACAGGGACTAAAAACATTCAGTACTTC. It specifies CASSTLQTGTKNIQYF.

There are a few counts of this clonotype. The V call is TRBV20-1, the J call TRBJ2-2, with 7 positions matching TRBD2. CDR3 length: 15 amino acids. After removal of 6 bases from V and 5 bases from J, the junction contained 12 bases not matched to a gene. CDR1 is DFQATT, CDR2 SNEGSKA, per germline (reference sequence). CDR3 protein: CSAGTRYGRTGELFF. The CDR3, as DNA: TGCAGTGCGGGAACACGGTACGGGAGGACCGGGGAGCTGTTTTTT.

This clonotype has ten or more counts. The chain is built from TRBV7-3 and TRBJ2-7; no clear D. V was shortened by 1 base and J by 1 base, with 5 bases between the two germline ends. CDR3 length equals 13 residues. Germline V gene sequence: CDR1 SGHTA, CDR2 FQGTGA. CDR3 sequence (DNA): TGTGCCAGCAGCTTAATGGAATCCTACGAGCAGTACTTC. Translation gives CASSLMESYEQYF.

Note on this clonotype: The junction and the germline gene differ at one end; a read error may be behind it. This sequence joins TRBV7-2 and TRBJ2-7, with TRBD2 matching 7 bases. The CDR3 consists of 15 residues. Germline loops: CDR1 SGHTA, CDR2 FQGNSA. CDR3 sequence: CASSLQRGYSYGQYF. DNA for the CDR3: TGTGCCAGCAGCTTACAGCGGGGATACTCCTACGGGCAGTACTTC.

With regard to this clonotype: This may arise from a read error, as a much more abundant clone is one base away. J is TRBJ2-4 and V is TRBV7-2; 7 positions agree with TRBD1. CDR3 size: 19 residues. CDR1 SGHTA and CDR2 FQGNSA come from the germline V gene. V lost 5 bases, J lost 3 bases, and 19 bases stayed unmatched. The CDR3 loop is CASSPLGTVGIEDKNIQYF. The CDR3 region has the DNA TGTGCCAGCAGCCCCCTGGGGACAGTCGGAATTGAGGACAAAAACATTCAGTACTTC. Full variable domain (outside the CDR3, taken from reference TRBV7-2 and TRBJ2-4): GAGVSQSPSNKVTEKGKDVELRCDPISGHTALYWYRQSLGQGLEFLIYFQGNSAPDKSGLPSDRFSAERTGGSVSTLTIQRTQQEDSAVYLCASSPLGTVGIEDKNIQYFGAGTRLSVL.

V usage is TRBV5-8 and J usage is TRBJ2-7; 7 bases align to TRBD1. The germline V gene encodes CDR1 SGHTS and CDR2 YDEGEE. This CDR3 is built from 16 residues. The V segment lost 1 base and the J segment 2 bases; nucleotides outside the gene matches: 9. The CDR3 nucleotides are TGTGCCAGCAGCTTGAATTGGGGGCAGGGGGCCTACGAGCAGTACTTC. Translating gives CASSLNWGQGAYEQYF. Based on the CDR3 plus reference TRBV5-8 and TRBJ2-7, the full variable domain is EAGVTQSPTHLIKTRGQQATLRCSPISGHTSVYWYQQALGLGLQFLLWYDEGEERNRGNFPPRFSGRQFPNYSSELNVNALELEDSALYLCASSLNWGQGAYEQYFGPGTRLTVT.